This TCR beta chain is drawn from a study of cytomegalovirus exposure and HLA in healthy donors. Looking at the study overall: Drawn from HLA-typed donors, roughly 87 million unique TCRs were held in an early data release.

V lost 4 bases, J lost 2 bases, and 12 bases lay in between. The germline CDR1 and CDR2 sequences are MNHEY and SMNVEV (reference sequence). The CDR3 sequence is 14 residues long. Primers: 60 Vbeta forward and 13 Jbeta reverse. TCRdb keeps only in-frame clones here, not all; method: immunoSEQ multiplex PCR. The table shows fewer than 200,000 clones, with under 90% occurring only once. Study-level results: Despite most TCR sequences being rare, some public TCRs occurred in many donors.

Regarding donors, all were healthy bone marrow donors. Unrecorded immune exposure was likely among donors, who were nominally healthy when sampled. Regarding this clone: The antigen is not known.

The chain employs TRBV27 and TRBJ2-7, with a tentative D call TRBD2 (5 bases). Sequences were obtained from PBMCs. This receptor was taken from a young man in good health and CMV-seronegative. This chain's CDR3 is CASSSLGLTYEQYF. For the CDR3, the DNA is TGTGCCAGCAGTTCCCTCGGACTGACCTACGAGCAGTACTTC.